Many counts were recorded for the clone carrying this T cell receptor (beta chain). The entry originates in a study of human T cells and chemical hapten exposure. Original analysis: Sample TCR totals centred on a median of 95,638, ranging about 20,000 to 750,000. TCRdb used MiXCR to reprocess the RACE reads, holding one entry per CDR3 protein. The V and J calls reflect TCRdb's pipeline rather than the authors' work. The repertoire holds about 77,000 distinct CDR3 sequences, with about 8.6% as singletons. V was shortened by 3 bases and J by 3 bases, with 9 bases between the two germline ends. Per germline, CDR1 MNHEY and CDR2 SMNVEV (reference sequence). The CDR3 is 14 residues long. The sample's time point: healthy volunteer bleed at 6 weeks. Total RNA was isolated from whole blood that had not been fractionated.

The rearrangement joins TRBV27 to TRBJ1-5; D unclear. The sequence derives from a female donor in good health. Some clones in this sample may be carry-over from other donors' samples. Sequenced sample: whole blood. The CDR3 loop is CASSFVGSNQPQHF. DNA for the CDR3: TGTGCCAGCAGTTTTGTTGGCTCCAATCAGCCCCAGCATTTT.